These 8 T cell receptor beta chains came from one sample sequenced in a study of technical replicates of blood from several donors. Clones were sequenced by immunoSEQ multiplex PCR, and TCRdb holds only the in-frame ones, with some missing. Of around 93,000 clones listed, approximately 94% were seen once; the top ten hold roughly 0.35%. The sequenced material came from T cells isolated from PBMCs. These receptors were collected from a human donor in good health.

About this clone itself: Germline and junction disagree at one end, which may indicate a read error. This chain links TRBV5-1 with TRBJ2-1, with D maybe TRBD2 (6 bases). CDR3 size: 14 residues. Germline V lookup: CDR1 SGHRS, CDR2 YFSETQ. CDR3: CASSSGTGYTEQFF. The CDR3 coding sequence is TGCGCCAGCAGCTCCGGGACTGGTTACACTGAGCAGTTCTTC.

The chain is built from TRBV6-1 and TRBJ2-1; 7 positions match TRBD2. Germline-derived CDR1 and CDR2 are MNHNS and SASEGT. With 4 bases clipped from V and 0 bases from J, the junction kept 9 bases outside the gene matches. The CDR3 runs 17 residues. CDR3 DNA: TGTGCCAGCAGTGGGCAAACTAGCGTTAGCTCCTACAATGAGCAGTTCTTC. Translating gives CASSGQTSVSSYNEQFF.

The chain employs TRBV7-9 and TRBJ2-7; tentatively, D is TRBD2 (5 bases). V shed 3 bases and J shed 2 bases, with 17 bases lying between them. The CDR3 sequence is 16 residues long. CDR1 SEHNR and CDR2 FQNEAQ come from the germline V gene (reference sequence). This chain's CDR3 is CASSLDRTFSTYEQYF. The CDR3 DNA reads TGTGCCAGCAGCTTGGATCGGACTTTCAGCACCTACGAGCAGTACTTC.

V and J are TRBV14 and TRBJ2-5, with D possibly being TRBD1 (5 bases). The length of the CDR3 is 15 residues. In germline, CDR1 is SGHDN, CDR2 FVKESK. V was trimmed by 0 bases and J by 4 bases, leaving 12 bases between them. DNA for the CDR3: TGTGCCAGCAGCCAAGATTGGAAAGGGGTAGAGACCCAGTACTTC. Translated: CASSQDWKGVETQYF.

The gene calls are TRBV19 and TRBJ2-7; D might be TRBD2 (6 bases). The CDR3 totals 17 residues. The germline V gene encodes CDR1 LNHDA and CDR2 SQIVND (reference sequence). V lost 0 bases to trimming and J lost 2 bases, with 17 bases between them. DNA for the CDR3: TGTGCCAGTAGTATAGATCCCGCCGGAGGGACTCCCTACGAGCAGTACTTC. Amino acid sequence: CASSIDPAGGTPYEQYF. Drawing the rest from reference TRBV19 and TRBJ2-7, the complete variable domain is DGGITQSPKYLFRKEGQNVTLSCEQNLNHDAMYWYRQDPGQGLRLIYYSQIVNDFQKGDIAEGYSVSREKKESFPLTVTSAQKNPTAFYLCASSIDPAGGTPYEQYFGPGTRLTVT.

The chain employs TRBV7-8 and TRBJ1-2, with D possibly being TRBD1 (5 bases). The CDR3 is made up of 14 amino acids. Deletions cut 5 bases from V and 2 bases from J, with 12 bases between. CDR1 and CDR2 from the germline V gene are SGHVS and FQNEAQ. The CDR3 DNA is TGTGCCAGCAGCCCAGGCGACAGAAACTATGGCTACACCTTC. Protein sequence: CASSPGDRNYGYTF.

The chain links TRBV29-1 to TRBJ2-7; perhaps TRBD1 as D (5 bases). This CDR3 is 11 amino acids long. Germline CDR1 and CDR2: SQVTM and ANQGSEA. V was trimmed by 5 bases and J by 7 bases, leaving 12 bases between them. The CDR3 DNA reads TGCAGCGTTCGGGCAGGGCGGGAGCAGTACTTC. It translates to CSVRAGREQYF.

The rearrangement links TRBV9 to TRBJ2-1; 14 nucleotides line up with TRBD2. Germline loops: CDR1 SGDLS, CDR2 YYNGEE. This CDR3 is 15 amino acids long. V gave up 3 bases and J gave up 10 bases; unmatched junction bases: 6. CDR3: CASSGMGLAGEEQFF. In nucleotides, the CDR3 is TGTGCCAGCAGCGGTATGGGACTAGCGGGAGAGGAGCAGTTCTTC.